This TCR beta chain was recorded in a study of CD8+CD57+ T cells in acquired aplastic anemia. Study-level information: On average, sorted CD4+ and CD8+ cells gave roughly 3 ug of DNA. On average, healthy donors gave 9.5 million to 14 million reads for CD4+ cells. Study conclusions and caveats: Researchers report that twenty-nine CD8+ CDR3 sequences appeared in both patients and controls.

The study profiled TCR beta VDJ and CDR3 using genomic DNA as template. One entry per CDR3 protein results from TCRdb running MiXCR on the reads. There are roughly 150,000 distinct CDR3 sequences in the sample; approximately 40% occur only once, and approximately 1% lies in the top ten. This clonotype was seen many times. The antigen is not known. This receptor was taken from a human donor in good health. Sequences were obtained from sorted CD4+, CD8+, or CD8+CD57+ T cells (not recorded which) from PBMCs.

CDR3 amino acids: CASSPGTSGYIETQYF. CDR3 in DNA: TGTGCCAGCAGCCCAGGGACTAGCGGGTATATCGAGACCCAGTACTTC. The rearrangement joins TRBV7-9 to TRBJ2-5; 12 positions match TRBD2. The V and J ends lost 5 bases and 5 bases, in that order; junction bases with no gene match: 9. Germline lookup yields CDR1 SEHNR and CDR2 FQNEAQ (reference sequence). CDR3 size: 16 residues.